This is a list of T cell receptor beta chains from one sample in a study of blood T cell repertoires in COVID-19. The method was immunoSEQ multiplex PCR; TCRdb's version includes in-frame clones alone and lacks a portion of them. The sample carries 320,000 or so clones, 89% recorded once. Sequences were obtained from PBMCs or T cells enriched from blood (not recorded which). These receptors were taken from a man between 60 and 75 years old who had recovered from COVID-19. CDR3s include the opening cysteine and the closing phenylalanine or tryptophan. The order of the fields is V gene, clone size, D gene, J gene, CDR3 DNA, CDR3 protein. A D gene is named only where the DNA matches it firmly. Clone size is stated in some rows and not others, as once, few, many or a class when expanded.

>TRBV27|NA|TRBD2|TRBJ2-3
TGTGCCAGCAGTTTAAAGTTAGGGGCGGGAGGGCCTTGGACAGATACGCAGTATTTT
CASSLKLGAGGPWTDTQYF
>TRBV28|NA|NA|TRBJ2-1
TGTGCCAGCAGTTCGGGGAGCAGCTCCTACAATGAGCAGTTCTTC
CASSSGSSSYNEQFF
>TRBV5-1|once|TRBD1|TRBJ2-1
TGCGCCAGCAGTCCCGGGACAGGCGGATTCGAGCAGTTCTTC
CASSPGTGGFEQFF
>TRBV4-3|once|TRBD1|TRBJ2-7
TGCGCCAGCAGCCAAGAACAGGGGTTCTCCTACGAGCAGTACTTC
CASSQEQGFSYEQYF
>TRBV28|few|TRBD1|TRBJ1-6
TGTGCCAGCAGTTCACCGGGACAGGGTTATAATTCACCCCTCCACTTT
CASSSPGQGYNSPLHF
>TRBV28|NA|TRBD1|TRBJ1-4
TGTGCCAGCACCACGGGACAGCGCGAAAAACTGTTTTTT
CASTTGQREKLFF
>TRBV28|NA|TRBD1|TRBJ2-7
TGTGCCAGCAGTTTCAGGACAGGGGGCTACGAGCAGTACTTC
CASSFRTGGYEQYF
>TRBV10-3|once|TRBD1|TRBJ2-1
TGTGCCATCAGTGAGCCGGGACAGGGGAGGAATGAGCAGTTCTTC
CAISEPGQGRNEQFF
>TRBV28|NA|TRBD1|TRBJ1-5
TGTGCCACCAGCACAGGGGGCAATCAGCCCCAGCATTTT
CATSTGGNQPQHF
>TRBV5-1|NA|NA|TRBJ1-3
TGCGCCAGCAGCTTGGAGGCAGGGGCTGCCTCTGGAAACACCATATATTTT
CASSLEAGAASGNTIYF
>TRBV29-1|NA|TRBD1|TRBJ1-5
TGCAGCGTAGCGGGACAGGGGGGCCAGCCCCAGCATTTT
CSVAGQGGQPQHF
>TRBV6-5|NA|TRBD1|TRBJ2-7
TGTGCCAGCAGCTCACAGGGGCTACCCTACGAGCAGTACTTC
CASSSQGLPYEQYF